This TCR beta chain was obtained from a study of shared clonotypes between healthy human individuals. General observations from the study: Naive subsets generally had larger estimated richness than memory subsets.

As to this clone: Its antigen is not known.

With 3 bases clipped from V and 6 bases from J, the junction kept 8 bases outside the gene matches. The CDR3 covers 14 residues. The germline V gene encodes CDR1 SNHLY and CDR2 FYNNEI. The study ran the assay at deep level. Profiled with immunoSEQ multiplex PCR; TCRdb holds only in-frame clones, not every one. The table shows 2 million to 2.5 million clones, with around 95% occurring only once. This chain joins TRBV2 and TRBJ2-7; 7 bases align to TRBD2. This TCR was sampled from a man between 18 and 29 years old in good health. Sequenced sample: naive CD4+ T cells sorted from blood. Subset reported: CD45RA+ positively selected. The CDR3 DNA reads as TGTGCCAGCAGTGAGGCAGCGGGATCTGTCGAGCAGTACTTC. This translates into CASSEAAGSVEQYF.